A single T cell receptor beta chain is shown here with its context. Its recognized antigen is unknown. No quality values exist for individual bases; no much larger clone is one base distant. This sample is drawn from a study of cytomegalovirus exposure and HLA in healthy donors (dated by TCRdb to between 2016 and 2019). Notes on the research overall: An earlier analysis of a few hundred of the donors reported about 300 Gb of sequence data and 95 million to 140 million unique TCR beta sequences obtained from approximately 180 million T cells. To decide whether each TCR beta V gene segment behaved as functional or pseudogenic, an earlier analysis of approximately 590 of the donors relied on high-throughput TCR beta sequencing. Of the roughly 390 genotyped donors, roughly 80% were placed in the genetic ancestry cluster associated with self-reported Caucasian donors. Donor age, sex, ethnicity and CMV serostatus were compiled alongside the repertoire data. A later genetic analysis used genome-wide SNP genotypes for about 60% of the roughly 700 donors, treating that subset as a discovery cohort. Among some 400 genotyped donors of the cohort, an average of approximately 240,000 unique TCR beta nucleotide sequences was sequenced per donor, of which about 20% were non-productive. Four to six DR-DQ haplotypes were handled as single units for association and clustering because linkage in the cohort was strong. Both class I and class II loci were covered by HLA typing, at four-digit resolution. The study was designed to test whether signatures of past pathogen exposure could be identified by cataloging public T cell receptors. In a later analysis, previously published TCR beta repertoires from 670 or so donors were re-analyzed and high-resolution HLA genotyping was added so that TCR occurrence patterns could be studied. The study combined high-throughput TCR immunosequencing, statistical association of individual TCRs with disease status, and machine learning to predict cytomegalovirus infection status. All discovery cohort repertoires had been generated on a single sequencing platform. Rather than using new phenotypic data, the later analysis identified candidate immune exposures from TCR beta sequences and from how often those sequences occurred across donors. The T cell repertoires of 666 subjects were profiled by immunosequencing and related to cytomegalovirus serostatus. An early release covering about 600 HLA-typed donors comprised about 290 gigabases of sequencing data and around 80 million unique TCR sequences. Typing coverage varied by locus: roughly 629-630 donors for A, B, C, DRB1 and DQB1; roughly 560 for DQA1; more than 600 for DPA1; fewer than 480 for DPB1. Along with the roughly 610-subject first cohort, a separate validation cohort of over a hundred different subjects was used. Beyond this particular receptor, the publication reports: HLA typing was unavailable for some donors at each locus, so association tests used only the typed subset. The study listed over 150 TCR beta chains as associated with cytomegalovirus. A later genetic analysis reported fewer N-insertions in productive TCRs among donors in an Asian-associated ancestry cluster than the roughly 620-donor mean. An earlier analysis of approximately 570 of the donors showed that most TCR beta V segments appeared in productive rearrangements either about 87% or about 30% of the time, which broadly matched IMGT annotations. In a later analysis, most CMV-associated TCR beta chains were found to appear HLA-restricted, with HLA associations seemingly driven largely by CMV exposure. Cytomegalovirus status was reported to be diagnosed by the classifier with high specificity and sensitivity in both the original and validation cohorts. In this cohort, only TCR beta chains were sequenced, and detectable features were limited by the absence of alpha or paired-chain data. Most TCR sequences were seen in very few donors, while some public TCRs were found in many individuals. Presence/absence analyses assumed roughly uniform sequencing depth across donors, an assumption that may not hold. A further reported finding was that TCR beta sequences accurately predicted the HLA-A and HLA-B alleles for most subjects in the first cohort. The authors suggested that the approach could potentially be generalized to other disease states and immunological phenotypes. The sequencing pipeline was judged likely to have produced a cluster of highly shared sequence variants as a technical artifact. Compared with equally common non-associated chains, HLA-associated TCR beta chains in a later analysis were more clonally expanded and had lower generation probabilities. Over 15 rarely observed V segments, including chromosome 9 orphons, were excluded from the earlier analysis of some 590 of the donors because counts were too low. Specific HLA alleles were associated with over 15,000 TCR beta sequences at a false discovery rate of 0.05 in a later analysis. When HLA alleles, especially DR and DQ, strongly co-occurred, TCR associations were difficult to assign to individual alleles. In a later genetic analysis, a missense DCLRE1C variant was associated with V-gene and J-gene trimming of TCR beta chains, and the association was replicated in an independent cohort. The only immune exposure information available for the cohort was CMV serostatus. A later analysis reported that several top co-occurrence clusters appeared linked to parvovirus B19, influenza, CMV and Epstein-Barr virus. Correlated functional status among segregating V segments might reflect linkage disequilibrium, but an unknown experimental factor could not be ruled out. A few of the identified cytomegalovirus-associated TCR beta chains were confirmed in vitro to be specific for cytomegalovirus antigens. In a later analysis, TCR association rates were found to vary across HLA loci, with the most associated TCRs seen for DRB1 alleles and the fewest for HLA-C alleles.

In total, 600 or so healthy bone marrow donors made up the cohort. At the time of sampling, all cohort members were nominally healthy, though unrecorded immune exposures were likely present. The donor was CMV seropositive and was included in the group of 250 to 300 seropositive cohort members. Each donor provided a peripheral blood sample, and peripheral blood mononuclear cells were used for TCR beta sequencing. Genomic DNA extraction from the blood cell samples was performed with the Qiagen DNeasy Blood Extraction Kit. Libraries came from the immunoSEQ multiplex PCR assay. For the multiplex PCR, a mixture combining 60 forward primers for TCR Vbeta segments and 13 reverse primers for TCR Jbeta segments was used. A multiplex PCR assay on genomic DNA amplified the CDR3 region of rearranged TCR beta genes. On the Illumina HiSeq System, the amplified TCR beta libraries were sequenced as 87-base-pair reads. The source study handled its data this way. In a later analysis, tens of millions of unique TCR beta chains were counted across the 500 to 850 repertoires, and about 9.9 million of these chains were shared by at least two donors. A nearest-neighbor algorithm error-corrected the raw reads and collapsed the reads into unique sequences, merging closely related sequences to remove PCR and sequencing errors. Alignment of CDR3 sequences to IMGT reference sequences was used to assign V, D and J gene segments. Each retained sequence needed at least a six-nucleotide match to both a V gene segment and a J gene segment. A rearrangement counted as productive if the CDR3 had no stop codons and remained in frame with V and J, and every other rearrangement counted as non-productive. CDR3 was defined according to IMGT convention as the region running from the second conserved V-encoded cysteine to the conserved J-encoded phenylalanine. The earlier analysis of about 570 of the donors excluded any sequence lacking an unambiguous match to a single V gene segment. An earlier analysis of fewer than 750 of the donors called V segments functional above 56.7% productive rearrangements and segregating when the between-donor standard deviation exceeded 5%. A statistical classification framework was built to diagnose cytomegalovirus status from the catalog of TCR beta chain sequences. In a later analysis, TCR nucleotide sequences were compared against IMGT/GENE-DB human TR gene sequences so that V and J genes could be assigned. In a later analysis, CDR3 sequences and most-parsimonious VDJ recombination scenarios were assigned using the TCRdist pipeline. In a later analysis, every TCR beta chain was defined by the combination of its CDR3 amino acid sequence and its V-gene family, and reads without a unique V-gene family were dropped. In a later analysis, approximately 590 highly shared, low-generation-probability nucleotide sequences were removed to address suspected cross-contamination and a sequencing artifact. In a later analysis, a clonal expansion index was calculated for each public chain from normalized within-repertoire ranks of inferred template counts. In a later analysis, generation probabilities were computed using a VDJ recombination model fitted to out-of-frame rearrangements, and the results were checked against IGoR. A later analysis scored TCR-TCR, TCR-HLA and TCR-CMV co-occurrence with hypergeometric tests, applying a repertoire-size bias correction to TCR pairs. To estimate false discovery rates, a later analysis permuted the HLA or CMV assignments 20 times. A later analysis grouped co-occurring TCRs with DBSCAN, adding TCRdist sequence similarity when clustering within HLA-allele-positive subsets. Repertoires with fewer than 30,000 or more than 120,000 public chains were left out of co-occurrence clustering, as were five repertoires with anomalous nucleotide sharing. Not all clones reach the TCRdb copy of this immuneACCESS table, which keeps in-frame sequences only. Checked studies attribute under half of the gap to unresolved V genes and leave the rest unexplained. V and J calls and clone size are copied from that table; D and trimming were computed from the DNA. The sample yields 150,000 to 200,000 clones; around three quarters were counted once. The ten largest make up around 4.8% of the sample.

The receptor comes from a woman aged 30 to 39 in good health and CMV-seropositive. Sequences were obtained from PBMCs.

The CDR3 reads as follows: CASRTGDRYEQYF. The sequenced DNA: TGTGCCAGCCGAACCGGGGATCGCTACGAGCAGTACTTC. The sequence links TRBV6-1 to TRBJ2-7, and perhaps TRBD2 as D gene, on 5 matching bases. CDR1 and CDR2 are read off the germline V gene as MNHNS and SASEGT. The junction shows trimming of 8 bases on V and 3 bases on J, plus 14 bases between the germline ends. Including the terminal cysteine and phenylalanine, the CDR3 comprises 13 residues. Here the CDR3 DNA is all that survives: 39 bases in frame from base 1.